This passage covers 21 T cell receptor beta chains from one sample sequenced in a study of shared clonotypes between healthy human individuals. Clones were sequenced by immunoSEQ multiplex PCR, and TCRdb holds only the in-frame ones, with some missing. The repertoire holds about 460,000 clones, with over 60% as singletons. Source material: PBMCs. These receptors were obtained from a woman aged 40-49 years in good health. Some clones in this sample may be carry-over from other donors' samples.

The chain couples TRBV6-6 to TRBJ2-3; D is undetermined. Trimming cost V 7 bases and J 1 base, with 9 bases left between them. The CDR3 runs 13 residues. Germline CDR1 and CDR2: MNHNY and SVGAGI (reference sequence). This CDR3 is CASMPLRTDTQYF. The CDR3 nucleotides read TGTGCCAGCATGCCCCTCCGCACAGATACGCAGTATTTT.

Worth noting for this clone: A far larger clone is one nucleotide away, so this likely arose from a read error. Other DNA sequences in this sample translate to the same CDR3. This chain connects TRBV30 to TRBJ1-2; D unresolved. CDR1 is GTSNPN and CDR2 is SVGIG in the germline V gene (reference sequence). The CDR3 is 14 residues long. The chain's CDR3 is CAWSVGPSFYGYTF. The CDR3 region has the DNA TGTGCATGGAGTGTCGGGCCTTCCTTCTATGGCTACACCTTC.

The V gene is TRBV11-2, the J gene TRBJ2-2, with a possible D match to TRBD2 (5 bases). V was cut by 5 bases and J by 9 bases, with 10 bases left in between. Looked up from germline, CDR1 is SGHAT and CDR2 is FQNNGV. The CDR3 sequence is 12 residues long. DNA of the CDR3: TGTGCCAGCAGCCGGGGAATCAGGGAGCTGTTTTTT. Amino acids: CASSRGIRELFF.

Regarding this clone: A single base separates this from a much larger clone, so it may be a read error. The same CDR3 can be traced to other DNA sequences in this sample. The chain employs TRBV5-4 and TRBJ2-5; 8 bases fit TRBD1. The germline CDR1 and CDR2 sequences are SGHNT and YYREEE (reference sequence). The CDR3 runs to 16 residues. The CDR3 loop is CASNSRGQGIWETQYF. The CDR3 DNA follows: TGCGCCAGCAACAGCCGCGGACAGGGAATTTGGGAGACCCAGTACTTC.

The chain combines TRBV27 with TRBJ2-3; unclear D gene. Looked up from germline, CDR1 is MNHEY and CDR2 is SMNVEV (reference sequence). V was trimmed by 6 bases and J by 1 base, leaving 8 bases between them. The CDR3 is 13 amino acids. CDR3 in amino acids: CASRVWGTDTQYF. CDR3 sequence (DNA): TGTGCCAGCAGGGTCTGGGGCACAGATACGCAGTATTTT.

About this clone: A far larger clone is just one base off, so this is likely a read error. The V gene is TRBV30, the J gene TRBJ1-6, with D possibly being TRBD1 (6 bases). Trimming left V 1 base short and J 7 bases short, with 14 bases between. CDR3 size: 15 residues. CDR1 is GTSNPN, CDR2 SVGIG, per germline (reference sequence). The CDR3 spells CAWSAGGSGNSPLHF. The CDR3 coding sequence is TGTGCCTGGAGTGCGGGGGGCTCCGGAAATTCACCCCTCCACTTT. Filled out from reference TRBV30 and TRBJ1-6, the complete variable domain reads SQTIHQWPATLVQPVGSPLSLECTVEGTSNPNLYWYRQAAGRGLQLLFYSVGIGQISSEVPQNLSASRPQDRQFILSSKKLLLSDSGFYLCAWSAGGSGNSPLHFGNGTRLTVT.

With respect to this clone: Other DNA sequences from this sample encode an identical CDR3 as well. The J gene is TRBJ1-4, the V gene TRBV30; D gene ambiguous. Per germline, CDR1 GTSNPN and CDR2 SVGIG (reference sequence). The V end was cut by 1 base, the J end by 7 bases, with 4 bases between. The CDR3 is made up of 11 amino acids. Written as DNA, the CDR3 is TGTGCCTGGAGTGGGGGTGAAAAACTGTTTTTT. Protein product: CAWSGGEKLFF. Full variable domain (rest looked up from reference TRBV30 and TRBJ1-4): SQTIHQWPATLVQPVGSPLSLECTVEGTSNPNLYWYRQAAGRGLQLLFYSVGIGQISSEVPQNLSASRPQDRQFILSSKKLLLSDSGFYLCAWSGGEKLFFGSGTQLSVL.

The chain uses TRBV6-5 and TRBJ2-7; 9 bases are shared with TRBD2. Trimming cost V 4 bases and J 2 bases; bases outside gene matches: 6. The V gene's germline CDR1 is MNHEY and CDR2 SVGAGI. CDR3 length: 15 residues. CDR3 nucleotide sequence: TGTGCCAGCAGTTCAACTAAGCGGGAGGCCTACGAGCAGTACTTC. It encodes CASSSTKREAYEQYF.

This clone was recorded a few times. This sequence joins TRBV6-1 and TRBJ1-2; 7 bases agree with TRBD1. This CDR3 contains 12 residues. With 3 bases clipped from V and 11 bases from J, the junction kept 6 bases outside the gene matches. Germline loops: CDR1 MNHNS, CDR2 SASEGT. CDR3 loop: CASSERQGRYTF. CDR3 bases: TGTGCCAGCAGTGAGCGACAGGGAAGGTACACCTTC.

V gene TRBV28 combines with J gene TRBJ2-1; tentative D call: TRBD2 (6 bases). This CDR3 has 14 residues. Germline V gives CDR1 MDHEN, CDR2 SYDVKM. The V gene lost 4 bases and the J gene lost 8 bases, with 15 bases spanning the gap. The chain's CDR3 is CASSSRREGDEQFF. The CDR3 nucleotides read TGTGCCAGCAGTTCCCGGAGGGAAGGCGATGAGCAGTTCTTC.

This CDR3 reads CASSLDTSGRGSYEQYF. In DNA, the CDR3 is TGTGCCAGCAGTTTAGATACTAGCGGGAGGGGGTCCTACGAGCAGTACTTC. The chain joins TRBV28 to TRBJ2-7; 13 bases fit TRBD2. The J segment lost 1 base and the V segment lost 2 bases, leaving 5 bases of the junction unmatched. The CDR3 is 17 amino acids. From germline, CDR1 is MDHEN and CDR2 SYDVKM.

In this sample, this clone turned up many times. The J gene is TRBJ2-2, the V gene TRBV2, with 11 bases matching TRBD2. Germline V gene lookup returns CDR1 SNHLY and CDR2 FYNNEI. Trimming took 4 bases from V and 4 from J; bases not matched to a gene: 2. The CDR3 contains 15 residues. CDR3 nucleotide sequence: TGTGCCAGCAGTGGACTAGCGGGACCCACCGGGGAGCTGTTTTTT. This sequence encodes CASSGLAGPTGELFF.

The rearrangement links TRBV5-1 to TRBJ2-3; 12 bases are a match to TRBD2. Germline assignment: CDR1 SGHRS and CDR2 YFSETQ. V was pared by 0 bases and J by 3 bases, with 5 bases of the junction left unmatched. The CDR3 runs to 17 residues. CDR3 nucleotides: TGCGCCAGCAGCTTGGCAGAACTAGCGGGAGGAACAGATACGCAGTATTTT. As protein: CASSLAELAGGTDTQYF.

This chain links TRBV7-2 with TRBJ1-2; TRBD1 is a possible D gene (6 bases). Trimming took 4 bases from V and 3 from J, leaving 15 bases between them. Per germline, CDR1 SGHTA and CDR2 FQGNSA. The CDR3 contains 15 residues. This chain's CDR3 is CASSSSGVVDYGYTF. The DNA for the CDR3 is TGTGCCAGCAGCTCCTCAGGGGTAGTAGACTATGGCTACACCTTC.

The rearrangement uses TRBV4-1 and TRBJ2-1, with D unresolved. CDR3 length equals 16 residues. The ends were cut back, 0 bases at V and 6 bases at J, with 15 bases in the middle. Germline assignment: CDR1 MGHRA and CDR2 YSYEKL. DNA of the CDR3: TGCGCCAGCAGCCAAGATCATGGCTTCACCCGCAATGAGCAGTTCTTC. Translated: CASSQDHGFTRNEQFF.

The chain is built from TRBV6-7 and TRBJ1-2; 9 bases match TRBD1. TRBV6-7 is an open reading frame, and its role is uncertain. This CDR3 has 16 residues. Trimming at V came to 0 bases and at J to 8 bases, leaving 10 bases not matched to a gene. CDR3 sequence: CASSYSSGQGHWGYTF. The CDR3, as DNA: TGTGCCAGCAGTTACTCGAGTGGACAGGGGCATTGGGGCTACACCTTC.

The rearrangement links TRBV6-4 to TRBJ2-2; no clear D. The germline V gene encodes CDR1 MRHNA and CDR2 SNTAGT. This CDR3 is built from 13 residues. Trimming stripped 4 bases from V and 3 bases from J, with 6 bases between. In DNA form, the CDR3 reads TGTGCCAGCAGTGTTGGGGACACCGGGGAGCTGTTTTTT. This translates into CASSVGDTGELFF.

The rearrangement uses TRBV5-1 and TRBJ2-7; 7 bases are shared with TRBD2. CDR3 size: 16 residues. J was trimmed by 5 bases and V by 4 bases; bases with no gene match: 15. Germline CDR1 SGHRS, CDR2 YFSETQ. The CDR3 loop reads CASSPTTSASSDEQYF. Written as DNA, the CDR3 is TGCGCCAGCAGCCCAACCACTAGCGCCTCCTCTGACGAGCAGTACTTC.

The J gene is TRBJ1-2, the V gene TRBV6-1; TRBD1 might be the D (5 bases). CDR1 MNHNS and CDR2 SASEGT come from the germline V gene. CDR3 length: 12 residues. The germline V and J ends were trimmed by 8 bases and 5 bases, with 12 bases remaining between them. In DNA, the CDR3 is TGTGCCAGCTGGTGGGGGGATTATGGCTACACCTTC. It encodes CASWWGDYGYTF.

This clone has ten or more counts. CDR3 sequence reads: CSVTSGSPEQYF. CDR3 nucleotides: TGCAGCGTAACTAGCGGGAGTCCCGAGCAGTACTTC. This chain links TRBV29-1 with TRBJ2-7; 11 nucleotides line up with TRBD2. The V gene end was trimmed by 6 bases and the J gene end by 6 bases; junction bases not matched to a gene: 4. This CDR3 is built from 12 residues. Germline V gives CDR1 SQVTM, CDR2 ANQGSEA.

Concerning this clone itself: The sample contains more than one DNA sequence encoding this CDR3. This rearrangement joins TRBV7-3 to TRBJ1-1; possibly TRBD1 for D (5 bases). This CDR3 region has 13 residues. The V end lost 3 bases, the J end lost 4 bases, and 9 bases lay between the germline ends. The germline V gene has CDR1 SGHTA and CDR2 FQGTGA. CDR3 bases: TGTGCCAGCAGCTTTGGGGGGAGCACTGAAGCTTTCTTT. Protein product: CASSFGGSTEAFF.